These 22 T cell receptor beta chains share one sample of origin, sequenced in a study of blood T cell repertoires in COVID-19. Clones were sequenced by immunoSEQ multiplex PCR, and TCRdb holds only the in-frame ones, with some missing. The sample carries roughly 80,000 clones, approximately 84% recorded once. The sequenced material came from peripheral blood. The source of these receptors is a human donor in a cohort sampled during active COVID-19.

The genes are TRBV21-1 and TRBJ2-1; no check of the table's D call, TRBD1, against the DNA was made. TRBV21-1 is deemed a pseudogene. CDR3 length equals 18 residues. The CDR3 reads CASSKAHQRTTEGNEQFF. In DNA, the CDR3 is TGTGCCAGCAGCAAAGCCCACCAAAGGACGACAGAAGGTAATGAGCAGTTCTTC.

The chain combines TRBV27 with TRBJ1-2; a possible D gene is TRBD1 (6 bases). The CDR3 runs to 13 residues. Germline CDR1 MNHEY, CDR2 SMNVEV (reference sequence). Deletions cut 6 bases from V and 6 bases from J, with 14 bases between. This CDR3 reads CASSRRGADGYTF. DNA of the CDR3: TGTGCCAGCAGCCGCCGGGGGGCAGATGGCTACACCTTC.

This clone was observed a few times. The V call is TRBV5-1, the J call TRBJ2-7, with 9 bases identical to TRBD1. V lost 1 base and J lost 6; bases outside the gene matches: 8. CDR3 length equals 15 residues. Germline-derived CDR1 and CDR2 are SGHRS and YFSETQ. The CDR3 DNA reads TGCGCCAGCAGCTTGTTAGGGGACAGGGTGTCCGAGCAGTACTTC. As protein: CASSLLGDRVSEQYF.

CDR3 nucleotide sequence: TGTGCCAGCAGCATTACTAGCGGGGGGCGTCAAGATACGCAGTATTTT. Residues: CASSITSGGRQDTQYF. This sequence joins TRBV7-8 and TRBJ2-3; 12 nucleotides match TRBD2. V shed 5 bases, J shed 5 bases, and the junction held 8 bases outside the gene matches. This CDR3 contains 16 residues. Germline CDR1 reads SGHVS; CDR2 reads FQNEAQ.

V gene TRBV19 combines with J gene TRBJ2-4, with 12 bases lining up with TRBD2. This CDR3 is built from 21 residues. The germline V gene encodes CDR1 LNHDA and CDR2 SQIVND (reference sequence). J gave up 0 bases and V 4 bases, and 16 bases lay outside the gene matches. CDR3 sequence: CASSSTPSGGANDLAKNIQYF. The CDR3 bases are TGTGCCAGTAGTAGCACCCCTAGCGGGGGGGCCAATGACCTAGCCAAAAACATTCAGTACTTC.

The V call is TRBV6-6, the J call TRBJ1-1; D unresolved. Trimming shortened V by 0 bases and J by 5 bases, and 7 bases separated the two germline ends. The CDR3 is 13 residues long. Germline-derived CDR1 and CDR2 are MNHNY and SVGAGI (reference sequence). This CDR3 reads CASSYSTGTEAFF. Written as DNA, the CDR3 is TGTGCCAGCAGTTACTCAACGGGAACTGAAGCTTTCTTT.

The chain employs TRBV5-1 and TRBJ1-1; 10 bases align to TRBD1. V shed 4 bases and J 7 bases; nucleotides not matched to a gene: 4. This CDR3 is built from 13 residues. CDR1 and CDR2 (germline): SGHRS, YFSETQ. The CDR3 region has the DNA TGCGCCAGCAGCCTGGACAGGGGGTTTGAAGCTTTCTTT. This translates into CASSLDRGFEAFF.

This clone appeared a few times. The chain is built from TRBV6-6 and TRBJ2-7; 13 positions match TRBD2. This CDR3 is 14 amino acids long. In germline, CDR1 is MNHNY, CDR2 SVGAGI (reference sequence). J lost 5 bases, V lost 6 bases, and 4 bases had no gene match. CDR3 sequence: CASRTSGGAHEQYF. The CDR3, as DNA: TGTGCCAGCAGAACTAGCGGGGGGGCCCACGAGCAGTACTTC.

This chain links TRBV25-1 with TRBJ2-3; 11 positions agree with TRBD2. The CDR3 runs 16 residues. Trimming took 4 bases from V and 1 from J; bases not matched to a gene: 4. Looked up from germline, CDR1 is MGHDK and CDR2 is SYGVNS. CDR3 protein: CASSVFSGGGTDTQYF. The CDR3 nucleotides read TGTGCCAGCAGTGTTTTTAGCGGGGGGGGCACAGATACGCAGTATTTT.

The gene calls are TRBV10-1 and TRBJ1-2; 9 nucleotides match TRBD1. J lost 0 bases, V lost 2 bases, and 4 bases had no gene match. Germline loops: CDR1 WNHNN, CDR2 SYGVQD (reference sequence). This CDR3 contains 16 residues. CDR3: CASSEEGQGTNYGYTF. CDR3 DNA sequence: TGCGCCAGCAGTGAGGAAGGACAGGGGACTAACTATGGCTACACCTTC.

This clone turned up a few times. J is TRBJ1-1 and V is TRBV6-5; D remains unclear. Germline lookup yields CDR1 MNHEY and CDR2 SVGAGI. This CDR3 is 13 amino acids long. The V end lost 3 bases, the J end lost 1 base, and 6 bases lay between the germline ends. DNA for the CDR3: TGTGCCAGCAGTTATGGGCAGAACACTGAAGCTTTCTTT. It is translated as CASSYGQNTEAFF.

This chain joins TRBV28 and TRBJ1-5, with 11 nucleotides matching TRBD1. The CDR3 covers 15 residues. V dropped 2 bases and J dropped 7; count of bases not matched to a gene: 4. The V gene's germline CDR1 is MDHEN and CDR2 SYDVKM. CDR3 sequence: CASSLGGQGGQPQHF. CDR3 in DNA: TGTGCCAGCAGTTTAGGGGGACAGGGGGGGCAGCCCCAGCATTTT.

The V gene is TRBV5-1, the J gene TRBJ2-1; D might be TRBD1 (6 bases). Trimming stripped 0 bases from V and 3 bases from J, with 13 bases between. Germline V CDR1 and CDR2: SGHRS, YFSETQ. This CDR3 is built from 16 residues. In nucleotides, the CDR3 is TGCGCCAGCAGCTTGGGTTGGACAGCCCTCTACAATGAGCAGTTCTTC. Amino acids: CASSLGWTALYNEQFF.

This sequence joins TRBV3-1 (or the pseudogene TRBV3-2) and TRBJ2-3, with D perhaps TRBD2 (6 bases). The CDR3 is made up of 16 amino acids. Germline lookup yields CDR1 LGHDT and CDR2 YNNKEL (reference sequence). The V and J ends lost 0 bases and 7 bases respectively, with 17 bases between them. CDR3 in amino acids: CASSQDTRDPRYTQYF. The CDR3 DNA is TGTGCCAGCAGCCAAGATACGCGGGACCCCAGATATACGCAGTATTTT.

The V call is TRBV28, the J call TRBJ2-2; TRBD1 matches at 9 bases. The ends lost 8 bases at V and 6 bases at J; junction bases unmatched: 7. The CDR3 sequence is 14 residues long. Germline values: CDR1 MDHEN, CDR2 SYDVKM. DNA for the CDR3: TGTGCCAGCGGGGACAGGGCCTTGTCCGGGGAGCTGTTTTTT. Translating gives CASGDRALSGELFF.

This clone appeared a few times. The chain employs TRBV5-5 and TRBJ2-7; 10 bases agree with TRBD2. CDR3 length: 19 residues. Germline V gene lookup returns CDR1 SGHKS and CDR2 YYEKEE (reference sequence). Losses at the gene ends were 0 bases for V and 2 bases for J; bases not matched to a gene: 14. CDR3 sequence reads: CASSLGVALAGGPTYEQYF. The CDR3 nucleotides are TGTGCCAGCAGCTTGGGCGTCGCTTTAGCGGGGGGCCCCACCTACGAGCAGTACTTC.

This clone has only one observation. The V call is TRBV20-1, the J call TRBJ1-4; D unclear. Per germline, CDR1 DFQATT and CDR2 SNEGSKA (reference sequence). CDR3 length equals 11 residues. The germline V and J ends were trimmed by 7 bases and 7 bases, with 10 bases remaining between them. The CDR3 spells CSVVSIEKLFF. The DNA of the CDR3 is TGCAGTGTGGTCAGTATTGAAAAACTGTTTTTT.

CDR3 in amino acids: CASSLGGGGAGDTQYF. Here the CDR3 DNA reads TGTGCCAGCAGCTTAGGAGGTGGGGGGGCCGGTGATACGCAGTATTTT. The rearrangement links TRBV7-2 to TRBJ2-3; possible D gene TRBD2, 7 bases. The CDR3 runs to 16 residues. Germline-derived CDR1 and CDR2 are SGHTA and FQGNSA. The V and J ends lost 1 base and 6 bases respectively, with 17 bases between them.

The rearrangement joins TRBV5-8 to TRBJ1-6, with TRBD1 identical over 8 bases. The CDR3 spans 16 residues. From germline, CDR1 is SGHTS and CDR2 YDEGEE. J lost 13 bases, V lost 3 bases, and 15 bases had no gene match. As DNA, the CDR3 is TGTGCCAGCAGCTGGGGCCTATGGACAGGGAAGGAGCCCCTCCACTTT. Translating gives CASSWGLWTGKEPLHF.

The V gene is TRBV4-1, the J gene TRBJ1-1, with 8 bases that match TRBD1. CDR1 and CDR2 from the germline V gene are MGHRA and YSYEKL. V lost 2 bases, J lost 1 base, and 3 bases stayed unmatched. The CDR3 loop spans 15 amino acids. The CDR3: CASSQIGTGNTEAFF. DNA of the CDR3: TGCGCCAGCAGCCAAATCGGGACAGGGAACACTGAAGCTTTCTTT.

The chain is built from TRBV7-3 and TRBJ2-2; 8 positions agree with TRBD1. Germline-derived CDR1 and CDR2 are SGHTA and FQGTGA. J gave up 5 bases and V 4 bases, and 9 bases lay outside the gene matches. This CDR3 comprises 16 residues. The CDR3 reads CASSSGQGYGTGELFF. CDR3 sequence (DNA): TGTGCCAGCAGCTCAGGACAGGGCTATGGGACCGGGGAGCTGTTTTTT.

This sequence joins TRBV5-6 and TRBJ1-4; 8 nucleotides agree with TRBD1. J lost 7 bases, V lost 0 bases, and 2 bases had no gene match. Germline V gene sequence: CDR1 SGHDT, CDR2 YYEEEE. This CDR3 is built from 14 residues. For the CDR3, the DNA is TGTGCCAGCAGCTTGGGGACAGGGCTTGAAAAACTGTTTTTT. Translated, it gives CASSLGTGLEKLFF.